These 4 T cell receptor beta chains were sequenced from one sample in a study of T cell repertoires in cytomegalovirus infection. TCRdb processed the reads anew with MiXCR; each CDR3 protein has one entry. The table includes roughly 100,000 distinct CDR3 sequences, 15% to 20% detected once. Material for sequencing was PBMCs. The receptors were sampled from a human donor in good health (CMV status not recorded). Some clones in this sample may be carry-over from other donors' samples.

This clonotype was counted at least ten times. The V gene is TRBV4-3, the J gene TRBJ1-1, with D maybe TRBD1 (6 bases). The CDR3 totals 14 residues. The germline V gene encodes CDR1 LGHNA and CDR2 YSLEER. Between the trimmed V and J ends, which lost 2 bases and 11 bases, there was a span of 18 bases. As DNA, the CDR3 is TGCGCCAGCAGCCAATGGGGTGATTGGGGGCCCGCTTTCTTT. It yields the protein CASSQWGDWGPAFF.

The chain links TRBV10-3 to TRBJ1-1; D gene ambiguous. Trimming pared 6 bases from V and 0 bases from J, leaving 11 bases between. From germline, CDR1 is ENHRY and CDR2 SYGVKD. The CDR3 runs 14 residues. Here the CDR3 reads CAIRVTPMNTEAFF. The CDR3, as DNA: TGTGCCATCAGAGTGACACCCATGAACACTGAAGCTTTCTTT.

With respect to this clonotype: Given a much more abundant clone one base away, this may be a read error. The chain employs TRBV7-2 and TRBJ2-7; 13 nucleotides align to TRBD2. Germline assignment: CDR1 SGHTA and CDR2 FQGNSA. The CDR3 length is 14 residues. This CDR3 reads CDSSSGLAGYEQYF. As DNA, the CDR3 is TGTGACAGCAGCTCGGGACTAGCGGGATACGAGCAGTACTTC. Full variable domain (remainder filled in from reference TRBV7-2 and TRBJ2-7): GAGVSQSPSNKVTEKGKDVELRCDPISGHTALYWYRQSLGQGLEFLIYFQGNSAPDKSGLPSDRFSAERTGGSVSTLTIQRTQQEDSAVYLCDSSSGLAGYEQYFGPGTRLTVT.

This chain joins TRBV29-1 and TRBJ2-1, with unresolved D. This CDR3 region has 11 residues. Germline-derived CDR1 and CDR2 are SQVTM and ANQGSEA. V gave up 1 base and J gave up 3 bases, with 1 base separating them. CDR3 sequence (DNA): TGCAGCGTTGAAGTCTACAATGAGCAGTTCTTC. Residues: CSVEVYNEQFF.